These 17 T cell receptor beta chains were sequenced from one sample in a study of shared clonotypes between healthy human individuals. The assay was immunoSEQ multiplex PCR, and TCRdb's table has in-frame clones only and misses some. The sample gives around 1 million clones, around 80% of which show up once; over 1.3% is in the top ten. The sample comprised memory CD4+ T cells sorted from blood. Documented subset: CD45RA-negative fraction. The receptor source for this set is a man between 18 and 29 years old in good health.

V is TRBV19 and J is TRBJ1-6; TRBD1 matches at 8 bases. V lost 3 bases to trimming and J lost 10 bases; unmatched junction nucleotides: 14. The CDR3 totals 17 residues. Germline V gives CDR1 LNHDA, CDR2 SQIVND (reference sequence). CDR3 sequence reads: CASSIPQGGIRESPLHF. CDR3 DNA sequence: TGTGCCAGTAGTATTCCACAGGGGGGGATTCGGGAATCACCCCTCCACTTT.

There are a few counts of this clone. The gene calls are TRBV30 and TRBJ1-1, with D unclear. The germline V gene encodes CDR1 GTSNPN and CDR2 SVGIG (reference sequence). V lost 5 bases and J lost 5, with 15 bases in between. The CDR3 totals 13 residues. The CDR3: CAWDHFGDTEAFF. CDR3 DNA: TGTGCCTGGGACCACTTCGGGGATACTGAAGCTTTCTTT.

The V gene is TRBV14, the J gene TRBJ2-2; unclear D gene. The CDR3 length is 15 residues. Germline V gene sequence: CDR1 SGHDN, CDR2 FVKESK. Trimming took off 4 bases at V and 5 bases at J, with 14 bases between the two ends. CDR3 nucleotide sequence: TGTGCCAGCAGCCGTAGACAACCTGGGACCGGGGAGCTGTTTTTT. Residues: CASSRRQPGTGELFF.

The chain has TRBV28 and TRBJ1-6; D is possibly TRBD1 (5 bases). The V end lost 6 bases, the J end lost 11 bases, and 11 bases lay between the germline ends. This CDR3 spans 12 amino acids. Germline loops: CDR1 MDHEN, CDR2 SYDVKM. The CDR3, as DNA: TGTGCCAGCAGGTTAAGGGGAACACCCCTCCACTTT. It specifies CASRLRGTPLHF. Based on the CDR3 plus reference TRBV28 and TRBJ1-6, the full variable domain is DVKVTQSSRYLVKRTGEKVFLECVQDMDHENMFWYRQDPGLGLRLIYFSYDVKMKEKGDIPEGYSVSREKKERFSLILESASTNQTSMYLCASRLRGTPLHFGNGTRLTVT.

The rearrangement joins TRBV30 to TRBJ1-2, with TRBD1 matching 7 bases. Germline V gives CDR1 GTSNPN, CDR2 SVGIG (reference sequence). The CDR3 length is 13 residues. V lost 4 bases to trimming and J lost 4 bases; unmatched junction nucleotides: 6. CDR3 sequence (DNA): TGTGCCTGGACCTCGACAGGGCCCTATGGCTACACCTTC. Translation gives CAWTSTGPYGYTF. Looking up the rest from reference TRBV30 and TRBJ1-2 gives the full variable domain: SQTIHQWPATLVQPVGSPLSLECTVEGTSNPNLYWYRQAAGRGLQLLFYSVGIGQISSEVPQNLSASRPQDRQFILSSKKLLLSDSGFYLCAWTSTGPYGYTFGSGTRLTVV.

This clone was detected only once. The chain joins TRBV5-1 to TRBJ1-2; D unresolved. This CDR3 contains 14 residues. Germline lookup yields CDR1 SGHRS and CDR2 YFSETQ. V lost 7 bases, J lost 2 bases, and 15 bases lay in between. The CDR3: CASHFGNGNYGYTF. The CDR3 nucleotides are TGCGCCAGCCATTTCGGGAATGGAAACTATGGCTACACCTTC.

The V gene is TRBV10-3, the J gene TRBJ1-3; unclear D gene. The germline gives CDR1 ENHRY, CDR2 SYGVKD. There are 13 residues in the CDR3. V gave up 9 bases and J gave up 2 bases, with 11 bases separating them. CDR3 coding DNA: TGTGCCATGTCTAAGGAAGCTGGAAACACCATATATTTT. This encodes CAMSKEAGNTIYF.

The chain combines TRBV4-1 with TRBJ1-4; D ambiguous. The germline V gene has CDR1 MGHRA and CDR2 YSYEKL. V was clipped by 0 bases and J by 8 bases, with 13 bases between them. The length of the CDR3 is 15 residues. The CDR3 here is CASSQDAGFSEKLFF. In DNA, the CDR3 is TGCGCCAGCAGCCAAGATGCGGGGTTTTCAGAAAAACTGTTTTTT.

This clone was counted between two and nine times. This may come from a read error, since a much larger clone is one base off. The chain employs TRBV19 and TRBJ1-6, with TRBD1 as a possible D gene (6 bases). Germline-derived CDR1 and CDR2 are LNHDA and SQIVND (reference sequence). This CDR3 is 14 amino acids long. Trimming took off 3 bases at V and 3 bases at J, with 6 bases between the two ends. This chain's CDR3 is CASSMDSYNSPLHF. CDR3 bases: TGTGCCAGTAGTATGGACAGCTATAATTCACCCCTCCACTTT.

This clone was recorded many times. The rearrangement joins TRBV6-6 to TRBJ2-1; 8 nucleotides agree with TRBD1. Germline CDR1 and CDR2: MNHNY and SVGAGI (reference sequence). The CDR3 sequence is 15 residues long. Trimming removed 5 bases from V and 3 bases from J; junction bases left unmatched: 6. CDR3 in DNA: TGTGCCAGCAGTGGCGGGACAGGTTACTACAATGAGCAGTTCTTC. It translates to CASSGGTGYYNEQFF.

The chain employs TRBV10-3 and TRBJ2-7, with TRBD1 as a possible D gene (5 bases). This CDR3 has 12 residues. V was pared by 10 bases and J by 1 base, with 11 bases between. Germline V gene lookup returns CDR1 ENHRY and CDR2 SYGVKD. CDR3 coding DNA: TGTGCCACCCACGCAGGGTCCTACGAGCAGTACTTC. Translation: CATHAGSYEQYF.

The CDR3: CASSLVSRSLAGGRETQYF. The CDR3 nucleotides read TGTGCCAGCAGCTTAGTCTCCCGGTCACTAGCGGGGGGTCGGGAGACCCAGTACTTC. The chain recombines TRBV7-2 with TRBJ2-5; 12 bases agree with TRBD2. Unmatched junction bases numbered 14, after V lost 1 base and J lost 5 bases. The germline V gene has CDR1 SGHTA and CDR2 FQGNSA. This CDR3 spans 19 amino acids. The full variable domain, rest sourced from reference TRBV7-2 and TRBJ2-5, is GAGVSQSPSNKVTEKGKDVELRCDPISGHTALYWYRQSLGQGLEFLIYFQGNSAPDKSGLPSDRFSAERTGGSVSTLTIQRTQQEDSAVYLCASSLVSRSLAGGRETQYFGPGTRLLVL.

The chain joins TRBV10-3 to TRBJ2-3; 7 bases match TRBD1. The CDR3 covers 14 residues. The germline V gene encodes CDR1 ENHRY and CDR2 SYGVKD. The V gene end was trimmed by 6 bases and the J gene end by 7 bases; junction bases not matched to a gene: 10. CDR3 sequence reads: CAIRRDSVGYTQYF. The CDR3 DNA sequence: TGTGCCATCAGGAGGGACAGTGTAGGGTATACGCAGTATTTT.

The V gene is TRBV20-1, the J gene TRBJ2-5, with D unresolved. Germline V gene sequence: CDR1 DFQATT, CDR2 SNEGSKA (reference sequence). The CDR3 extends over 11 amino acids. V gave up 7 bases and J gave up 3 bases, with 9 bases separating them. CDR3 sequence: CSGLLKETQYF. The CDR3 DNA follows: TGCAGTGGACTCTTAAAAGAGACCCAGTACTTC.

The V and J genes are TRBV28 and TRBJ2-2; D is unclear. CDR1 is MDHEN, CDR2 SYDVKM, per germline. The CDR3 covers 14 residues. V was clipped by 7 bases and J by 0 bases, with 9 bases between them. CDR3: CASTGRSNTGELFF. In DNA, the CDR3 is TGTGCCAGCACAGGAAGGTCGAACACCGGGGAGCTGTTTTTT.

V is TRBV5-1 and J is TRBJ2-1; 7 bases are shared with TRBD1. In germline, CDR1 is SGHRS, CDR2 YFSETQ. The CDR3 has 14 amino acids. V trimming: 3 bases; J trimming: 6 bases; junction bases outside the gene matches: 6. This CDR3 reads CASSSGQALNEQFF. In DNA, the CDR3 is TGCGCCAGCAGCTCCGGACAGGCGCTCAATGAGCAGTTCTTC.

J is TRBJ2-3 and V is TRBV18; 7 bases align to TRBD2. In germline, CDR1 is KGHSH, CDR2 LQKENI. V was pared by 3 bases and J by 2 bases, with 5 bases of the junction left unmatched. The length of the CDR3 is 15 residues. The CDR3 region is CASSPWGGTTDTQYF. CDR3 DNA: TGTGCCAGCTCACCTTGGGGGGGGACCACAGATACGCAGTATTTT.